This TCR beta chain emerged from a study of CD8+CD57+ T cells in acquired aplastic anemia. The overall study: CD4+ and CD8+ cells, once sorted, gave DNA averaging approximately 3 ug. Roughly 10.8 million reads were obtained on average for healthy donor CD4+ cells. Study-wide points: Levels of CD8+ Simpson's diversity were not significantly distinct in patients versus controls.

The template for TCR beta VDJ and CDR3 sequence profiling was genomic DNA. TCRdb re-called the reads with MiXCR, one entry per CDR3 protein. The data contain under 200,000 distinct CDR3 sequences, approximately 44% of them singletons. There are a few counts of this clonotype. Its antigen is undetermined. V gave up 4 bases and J gave up 5 bases, with 12 bases separating them. From germline, CDR1 is KGHSH and CDR2 LQKENI. The CDR3 has 15 amino acids. The specimen was sorted CD4+, CD8+, or CD8+CD57+ T cells (not recorded which) from PBMCs. This clonotype originated in a human donor in good health. The chain combines TRBV18 with TRBJ1-6; tentative D call: TRBD1 (5 bases). This chain's CDR3 is CASSLQQGDNSPLHF. CDR3 DNA: TGTGCCAGCTCACTCCAGCAGGGAGATAATTCACCCCTCCACTTT. The variable domain in full, completed from reference TRBV18 and TRBJ1-6, reads NAGVMQNPRHLVRRRGQEARLRCSPMKGHSHVYWYRQLPEEGLKFMVYLQKENIIDESGMPKERFSAEFPKEGPSILRIQQVVRGDSAAYFCASSLQQGDNSPLHFGNGTRLTVT.